This T cell receptor (beta chain) was recorded in a study of early T cells in non-severe SARS-CoV-2 infection. Study summary: With bulk RNA from unsorted whole blood as input, sequencing yielded unpaired chains. Findings and limits, study-wide: Using VDJdb, the matching emphasized anti-spike CD8 responses while missing private and CD4 specificities.

Researchers tagged individual cDNA molecules with unique molecular identifiers. Using its own MiXCR run on the 5' RACE reads, TCRdb lists one record per CDR3 protein. The top ten clones hold under 20% of a sample with around 59,000 distinct CDR3 sequences, approximately 9% of them seen once. The sample holds many counts of this clonotype. The antigen is undetermined. V dropped 5 bases and J dropped 5 bases, with 13 bases sitting between them. The CDR3 loop spans 13 amino acids. The receptor was isolated from an adult who was a healthcare worker with PCR-confirmed SARS-CoV-2 infection or an uninfected control (not recorded which). Sample: whole blood. This rearrangement joins TRBV12-3 or TRBV12-4 to TRBJ2-7; maybe TRBD2 (5 bases). The CDR3 DNA reads as TGTGCCAGCAGTCCCCCCACCGGGGACGAGCAGTACTTC. Protein product: CASSPPTGDEQYF.